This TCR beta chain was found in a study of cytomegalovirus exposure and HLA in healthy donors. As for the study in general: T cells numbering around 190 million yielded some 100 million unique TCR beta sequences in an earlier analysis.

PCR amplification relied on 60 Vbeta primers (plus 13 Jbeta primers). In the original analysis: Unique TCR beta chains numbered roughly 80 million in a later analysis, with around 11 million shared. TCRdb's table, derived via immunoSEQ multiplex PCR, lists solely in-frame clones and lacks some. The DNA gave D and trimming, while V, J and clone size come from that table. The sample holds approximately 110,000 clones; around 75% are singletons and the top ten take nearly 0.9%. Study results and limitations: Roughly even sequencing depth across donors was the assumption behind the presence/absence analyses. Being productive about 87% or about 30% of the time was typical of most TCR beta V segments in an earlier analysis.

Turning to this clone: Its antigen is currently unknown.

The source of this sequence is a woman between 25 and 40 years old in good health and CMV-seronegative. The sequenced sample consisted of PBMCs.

The CDR3 reads CASSNTVSYEQYF. The CDR3 DNA reads as TGTGCCAGCAGTAATACAGTCTCCTACGAGCAGTACTTC. V usage is TRBV6-5 and J usage is TRBJ2-7; D is ambiguous. CDR1 is MNHEY, CDR2 SVGAGI, per germline. The CDR3 length is 13 residues. Deletions cut 5 bases from V and 0 bases from J, with 8 bases between.